These T cell receptor beta chains were read from a single sample in a study of glioma-infiltrating T cells. In TCRdb, the multiplex PCR reads were re-called with MiXCR into one record per CDR3 protein. Seen here are fewer than 500,000 distinct CDR3 sequences, 41% observed once, and the top ten hold about 12%. The sequencing input was glioma tissue, nonneoplastic brain tissue, or PBMCs (not recorded which). The receptor source for this set is a human donor with low-grade glioma or glioblastoma, undergoing nonglioma brain surgery, or in good health (not recorded which). CDR3s include the opening cysteine and the closing phenylalanine or tryptophan. A D gene is named only where the DNA matches it firmly. Some rows have no size entry. The others give once, few or many, or a class for an expanded clone.

>TRBJ1-1|TRBV7-2|NA|TRBD1
CASSTRQGGTEAFF
TGTGCCAGCAGCACCCGACAGGGAGGAACTGAAGCTTTCTTT
>TRBJ2-3|TRBV7-2|few|NA
CASSLRGRGADTQYF
TGTGCCAGCAGCCTTAGGGGGCGGGGGGCAGATACGCAGTATTTT
>TRBJ2-1|TRBV4-2|few|NA
CASSHEPGYNEQFF
TGTGCCAGCAGCCACGAGCCGGGGTACAATGAGCAGTTCTTC
>TRBJ2-1|TRBV27|NA|NA
CASTSGGVGNKQFF
TGTGCCAGCACCTCCGGTGGGGTTGGCAATAAGCAGTTCTTC
>TRBJ2-7|TRBV7-9|few|TRBD1
CASAFEGQIGEQYF
TGTGCCAGCGCCTTTGAGGGACAGATTGGAGAGCAGTACTTC
>TRBJ2-7|TRBV20-1|few|NA
CSARDGGRGYEQYF
TGCAGTGCTAGAGATGGGGGAAGGGGCTACGAGCAGTACTTC
>TRBJ2-5|TRBV6-6|many|NA
CASSYAAGIQETQYF
TGTGCCAGCAGTTACGCGGCGGGGATCCAAGAGACCCAGTACTTC
>TRBJ1-5|TRBV20-1|NA|NA
CSASGRGVFSNQPQHF
TGCAGTGCTAGTGGGCGGGGGGTGTTTAGCAATCAGCCCCAGCATTTT
>TRBJ1-2|TRBV15|NA|NA
CATSTLGENNYGYTF
TGTGCCACCAGCACCCTGGGGGAGAATAACTATGGCTACACCTTC
>TRBJ2-5|TRBV5-1|NA|NA
CASSTIRGPPQETQYF
TGCGCCAGCAGCACCATCAGGGGTCCCCCACAAGAGACCCAGTACTTC
>TRBJ2-7|TRBV4-1|NA|TRBD1
CASSFSGTGSSYEQYF
TGCGCCAGCAGCTTCTCCGGGACAGGGAGCTCCTACGAGCAGTACTTC
>TRBJ2-3|TRBV28|NA|TRBD2
CASSLFMAGALKDTQYF
TGTGCCAGCAGTCTCTTTATGGCGGGAGCTTTAAAAGATACGCAGTATTTT
>TRBJ2-1|TRBV12-3/TRBV12-4|NA|NA
CASSPDQYNEQFF
TGTGCCAGCAGCCCCGACCAATACAATGAGCAGTTCTTC
>TRBJ2-3|TRBV2|NA|NA
CATTPGAISTDTQYF
TGTGCCACTACGCCTGGTGCTATTAGCACAGATACGCAGTATTTT
>TRBJ2-1|TRBV6-5|NA|NA
CATWGSSAEQFF
TGTGCCACTTGGGGGTCGTCTGCTGAACAGTTCTTC
>TRBJ2-7|TRBV5-1|NA|NA
CASSLSVIVHEQYF
TGCGCCAGCAGCTTGTCGGTCATCGTCCACGAGCAGTACTTC
>TRBJ2-3|TRBV7-3|many|TRBD2
CASSLAGASTDTQYF
TGTGCCAGCAGCTTAGCGGGAGCCAGCACAGATACGCAGTATTTT
>TRBJ2-1|TRBV20-1|many|NA
CSARDRSVLQFF
TGCAGTGCTAGAGATAGGTCCGTACTACAGTTCTTC
>TRBJ2-5|TRBV7-2|NA|TRBD1
CASSLGDRVSETQYF
TGTGCCAGCAGCTTAGGGGACAGGGTTTCGGAGACCCAGTACTTC
>TRBJ2-1|TRBV11-2|NA|NA
CASSPPGRGGLVQFF
TGTGCCAGCAGCCCCCCGGGGAGGGGGGGGTTGGTGCAGTTCTTC
>TRBJ1-1|TRBV2|NA|NA
CASRVGHRQLNTEAFF
TGTGCCAGCCGGGTGGGACACCGACAATTGAACACTGAAGCTTTCTTT
>TRBJ1-1|TRBV4-1|NA|TRBD1
CASSQAGGHTEAFF
TGCGCCAGCAGCCAAGCAGGGGGACACACTGAAGCTTTCTTT
>TRBJ2-1|TRBV20-1|few|TRBD2
CSASSRSGRDIPYNEQFF
TGCAGTGCTAGTTCAAGAAGCGGGAGGGACATTCCCTACAATGAGCAGTTCTTC
>TRBJ2-5|TRBV4-1|few|NA
CASSQGWRIQETQYF
TGCGCCAGCAGCCAAGGTTGGCGGATCCAAGAGACCCAGTACTTC
>TRBJ2-3|TRBV7-2|NA|NA
CASSLQGSPTDTQYF
TGTGCCAGCAGCTTACAGGGTTCCCCCACAGATACGCAGTATTTT
>TRBJ2-3|TRBV20-1|few|TRBD2
CSARDTSGAGDTQYF
TGCAGTGCTAGAGATACCAGCGGGGCCGGGGATACGCAGTATTTT
>TRBJ1-1|TRBV7-2|few|NA
CASSLSGIMNTEAFF
TGTGCCAGCAGCTTAAGCGGGATTATGAACACTGAAGCTTTCTTT
>TRBJ1-1|TRBV7-6|NA|TRBD1
CASSPAQGASTEAFF
TGTGCCAGCAGCCCCGCACAGGGGGCGTCCACTGAAGCTTTCTTT
>TRBJ2-3|TRBV20-1|many|TRBD2
CSARDRRAGGTDTQYF
TGCAGTGCTAGAGATCGCAGGGCGGGGGGCACAGATACGCAGTATTTT
>TRBJ1-6|TRBV20-1|NA|NA
CSASPQPVSHLHF
TGCAGTGCTAGTCCCCAGCCGGTTTCACACCTCCACTTT
>TRBJ2-1|TRBV7-2|NA|TRBD2
CASSQEAWTSANEQFF
TGTGCCAGCAGCCAAGAGGCGTGGACTAGCGCCAATGAGCAGTTCTTC
>TRBJ2-5|TRBV5-4|few|NA
CASSSLGSGLEETQYF
TGTGCCAGCAGCTCACTTGGAAGCGGGTTAGAAGAGACCCAGTACTTC
>TRBJ2-7|TRBV7-2|few|TRBD2
CASSVGEGAYEQYF
TGTGCCAGCAGCGTAGGGGAGGGAGCCTACGAGCAGTACTTC
>TRBJ2-7|TRBV29-1|NA|TRBD2
CSALSGTSGYEQYF
TGCAGCGCCCTTTCCGGGACTAGCGGCTACGAGCAGTACTTC
>TRBJ2-3|TRBV15|NA|NA
CATSPRSPLGDTQYF
TGTGCCACCAGCCCCCGATCCCCCCTTGGAGATACGCAGTATTTT
>TRBJ1-5|TRBV20-1|NA|NA
CSARAPLGGPQHF
TGCAGTGCTAGAGCACCTCTCGGCGGGCCCCAGCATTTT
>TRBJ2-3|TRBV6-2/TRBV6-3|few|NA
CASFDGGADTDTQYF
TGTGCCAGCTTCGACGGGGGCGCGGATACAGATACGCAGTATTTT
>TRBJ2-7|TRBV10-3|NA|TRBD2
CASSYLDSRTSSSEQYF
TGTGCCAGCAGTTACCTTGATTCAAGGACTAGCTCTTCCGAGCAGTACTTC
>TRBJ2-3|TRBV25-1|NA|TRBD2
CASSEVRGRGDSDTQYF
TGTGCCAGCAGTGAAGTCCGCGGCCGGGGGGATAGCGATACGCAGTATTTT
>TRBJ1-1|TRBV4-1|NA|TRBD1
CASSQGLARGLAEAFF
TGCGCCAGCAGCCAAGGTCTCGCCAGGGGGCTGGCTGAAGCTTTCTTT
>TRBJ2-4|TRBV7-9|NA|NA
CATSHEAKNIQYF
TGTGCCACTTCCCACGAAGCCAAAAACATTCAGTACTTC
>TRBJ1-1|TRBV5-4|NA|TRBD1
CASSVQGDKTEAFF
TGTGCCAGCAGCGTGCAGGGGGATAAGACTGAAGCTTTCTTT
>TRBJ2-3|TRBV6-1|many|NA
CASTQSQADTQYF
TGTGCCAGCACTCAATCACAGGCAGATACGCAGTATTTT
>TRBJ2-1|TRBV28|NA|NA
CASSLLPGTSYNEQFF
TGTGCCAGCAGTTTGCTTCCGGGAACCTCCTACAATGAGCAGTTCTTC
>TRBJ2-1|TRBV5-5|NA|TRBD2
CASSRGLAESEQFF
TGTGCCAGCAGCCGCGGACTAGCGGAGTCGGAGCAGTTCTTC
>TRBJ2-7|TRBV7-9|few|NA
CASSLMWIGEQYF
TGTGCCAGCAGCTTAATGTGGATTGGGGAGCAGTACTTC
>TRBJ2-3|TRBV15|many|NA
CATRTATDTQYF
TGTGCCACCAGGACTGCGACAGATACGCAGTATTTT
>TRBJ2-3|TRBV20-1|NA|TRBD2
CSARDPRLAGDTDTQYF
TGCAGTGCTAGAGATCCCCGGCTAGCGGGAGACACAGATACGCAGTATTTT
>TRBJ1-2|TRBV2|NA|NA
CARSPLGGNYGYTF
TGTGCCAGGTCGCCCCTGGGGGGCAACTATGGCTACACCTTC
>TRBJ2-3|TRBV27|many|TRBD2
CASRLGLAGFSTDTQYF
TGTGCCAGCAGACTAGGGCTAGCGGGGTTTAGCACAGATACGCAGTATTTT
>TRBJ2-1|TRBV20-1|few|NA
CSARARQGSWYEQFF
TGCAGTGCTAGAGCACGGCAGGGTAGTTGGTATGAGCAGTTCTTC
>TRBJ1-6|TRBV6-1|NA|NA
CAITRDVGRNSPLHF
TGTGCCATCACACGGGACGTCGGCCGGAATTCACCCCTCCACTTT
>TRBJ1-2|TRBV28|many|NA
CASSPTRLVNYGYTF
TGTGCCAGCAGCCCTACCAGGCTTGTTAACTATGGCTACACCTTC
>TRBJ2-7|TRBV5-4|few|NA
CASSLAGQGLGEQYF
TGTGCCAGCAGCTTGGCCGGGCAGGGTCTCGGCGAGCAGTACTTC
>TRBJ1-6|TRBV7-3|NA|NA
CASGASSYNSPPHF
TGTGCCAGCGGGGCGAGCTCCTATAATTCACCCCCCCACTTT
>TRBJ2-7|TRBV19|few|TRBD2
CASSTTSGRVSYEQYF
TGTGCCAGTAGTACGACTAGCGGGAGAGTGTCCTACGAGCAGTACTTC
>TRBJ2-7|TRBV20-1|NA|TRBD1
CSASTGVYEQYF
TGCAGTGCTTCAACAGGGGTCTACGAGCAGTACTTC